The 6 T cell receptor beta chains given below trace back to one sample, sequenced in a study of T-cell memory formation after mild COVID-19. Using its own MiXCR run on the 5' RACE reads, TCRdb lists one record per CDR3 protein. This table holds under 250,000 distinct CDR3 sequences, 15% found once. Sequencing was performed on PBMCs or a T cell subset sorted from them (not recorded which). The receptors come from an adult woman who had mild COVID-19 (a few samples of this study predate the infection). Cell type and time point are not known.

Note on this clonotype: Germline is not matched at one junction end, which may reflect a read error. The gene calls are TRBV5-1 and TRBJ2-7, with D unclear. Germline assignment: CDR1 SGHRS and CDR2 YFSETQ. The CDR3 consists of 14 residues. CDR3 in amino acids: CASSLGPQESEKYF. CDR3 nucleotide sequence: TGCGCCAGCAGCTTGGGACCCCAGGAGAGCGAGAAGTACTTC.

This clonotype occurred a few times. The chain is built from TRBV7-3 and TRBJ1-6; D is undetermined. V shed 4 bases and J shed 8 bases, with 15 bases lying between them. This CDR3 has 15 residues. The germline gives CDR1 SGHTA, CDR2 FQGTGA. In DNA, the CDR3 is TGTGCCAGCAGCTCCGTCGCTGGTGGGGATTCACCCCTCCACTTT. Protein product: CASSSVAGGDSPLHF.

The rearrangement uses TRBV12-3 or TRBV12-4 and TRBJ2-1; TRBD2 might be the D (6 bases). This CDR3 contains 14 residues. Trimming cost V 2 bases and J 9 bases, with 14 bases left between them. CDR3 sequence: CASSLLGGESEQFF. In nucleotides, the CDR3 is TGTGCCAGCAGTTTATTAGGAGGGGAGAGTGAGCAGTTCTTC.

This chain joins TRBV10-3 and TRBJ2-1; the D is unclear. Deletions cut 6 bases from V and 0 bases from J, with 12 bases between. Germline loops: CDR1 ENHRY, CDR2 SYGVKD. The CDR3 totals 15 residues. The CDR3 nucleotides are TGTGCCATCAGCCAGACCGATAGCTCCTACAATGAGCAGTTCTTC. Translating gives CAISQTDSSYNEQFF.

In its sample, this clonotype was seen a few times. V is TRBV29-1 and J is TRBJ2-4; D is perhaps TRBD1 or TRBD2 (5 bases each). The CDR3 is 13 amino acids. CDR1 and CDR2 (germline): SQVTM, ANQGSEA. The CDR3 DNA is TGCAGTGCTGTAGGGACAGCCAAAAACATTCAGTACTTC. It encodes CSAVGTAKNIQYF.

V usage is TRBV11-2 and J usage is TRBJ1-6; D may be TRBD1 (6 bases). Germline loops: CDR1 SGHAT, CDR2 FQNNGV. This CDR3 has 16 residues. Trimming took 2 bases from V and 16 from J, leaving 24 bases between them. CDR3 in amino acids: CASSLRTVTSDPTLHF. CDR3 DNA: TGTGCCAGCAGCTTAAGGACAGTTACGTCGGACCCAACGCTCCACTTT.